This T cell receptor beta chain stems from a study of lymphopenia after photon versus proton radiotherapy. With respect to this clone: The antigen is unknown.

Germline V gene sequence: CDR1 MGHRA, CDR2 YSYEKL. This CDR3 has 15 residues. V lost 0 bases and J 7 bases, leaving 13 bases between the germline ends. Generated by immunoSEQ multiplex PCR, the TCRdb table keeps only in-frame clones and is missing some. The table has approximately 25,000 clones, roughly 82% seen once. Study conclusions and caveats: Survival link was tested only in deceased patients; proton benefit remains a possibility. Post-nadir TCR diversity decline inversely tracked overall survival among those who died.

Specimen: peripheral blood, collected from a patient treated with proton-based radiotherapy. The chain is built from TRBV4-1 and TRBJ2-4; D is ambiguous. This TCR derives from a woman aged 70-85 years with pancreatic cancer. Here the CDR3 reads CASSQETKPHNIQYF. Written as DNA, the CDR3 is TGCGCCAGCAGCCAAGAGACCAAGCCCCACAACATTCAGTACTTC.